This T cell receptor (beta chain) came from a study of CD8 T cells in Susac syndrome. Random hexamers served to reverse transcribe roughly 0.45 to 1 ug RNA. TCRdb re-called the immunoSEQ multiplex PCR reads with MiXCR, one entry per CDR3 protein. Among approximately 150,000 distinct CDR3 sequences listed, roughly 94% were seen once. Germline values: CDR1 SEHNR, CDR2 FQNEAQ (reference sequence). V was cut by 4 bases and J by 6 bases, with 12 bases left in between. This CDR3 is built from 13 residues. Sequencing was done on a sample of CD4+ T cells from PBMCs. This chain connects TRBV7-9 to TRBJ1-2; D uncertain. This TCR was recovered from a human donor in good health. CDR3 in DNA: TGTGCCAGCAGCTCGACGGGTCCTGATGGCTACACCTTC. Protein: CASSSTGPDGYTF.